The rows below give T cell receptor beta chains drawn from one sample of a study of blood T cell repertoires in COVID-19. Data came from immunoSEQ multiplex PCR; TCRdb stores just in-frame clones and leaves some out. Of 130,000 or so clones in the sample, under 90% were seen once. Specimen: PBMCs or T cells enriched from blood (not recorded which). The receptors were gathered from a man in his forties or fifties with acute COVID-19. Both conserved end residues are part of each CDR3. A D gene is named only where the DNA matches it firmly. Only some rows state a clone size, as once, few, many or a class for expanded clones.

v_gene: TRBV19; abundance: -; j_gene: TRBJ1-4; d_gene: TRBD1; CDR3aa: CASSSPGTGDEKLFF; CDR3nt: TGTGCCAGTAGTTCCCCCGGGACAGGGGATGAAAAACTGTTTTTT
v_gene: TRBV18; abundance: -; j_gene: TRBJ2-7; d_gene: -; CDR3aa: CASSPLGSTLRNEQYF; CDR3nt: TGTGCCAGCTCACCACTAGGATCAACTCTGAGGAACGAGCAGTACTTC
v_gene: TRBV7-2; abundance: few; j_gene: TRBJ1-2; d_gene: TRBD1; CDR3aa: CASGTDRAVGGYTF; CDR3nt: TGTGCCAGCGGAACCGACAGGGCGGTTGGTGGCTACACCTTC
v_gene: TRBV28; abundance: -; j_gene: TRBJ2-5; d_gene: -; CDR3aa: CASSEASTSGETQYF; CDR3nt: TGTGCCAGCAGTGAGGCTAGTACAAGCGGAGAGACCCAGTACTTC
v_gene: TRBV4-2; abundance: -; j_gene: TRBJ2-3; d_gene: TRBD2; CDR3aa: CASSQASGRAPGNTQYF; CDR3nt: TGTGCCAGCAGCCAGGCTAGCGGGAGGGCCCCGGGAAATACGCAGTATTTT
v_gene: TRBV29-1; abundance: -; j_gene: TRBJ2-3; d_gene: TRBD1; CDR3aa: CSVLDRGLTDTQYF; CDR3nt: TGCAGCGTCTTGGACAGGGGGCTCACAGATACGCAGTATTTT
v_gene: TRBV14; abundance: -; j_gene: TRBJ2-1; d_gene: -; CDR3aa: CASSQANGFQFF; CDR3nt: TGTGCCAGCAGCCAAGCTAATGGTTTCCAGTTCTTC
v_gene: TRBV30; abundance: -; j_gene: TRBJ2-1; d_gene: -; CDR3aa: CAWKQGSSSGYNEQFF; CDR3nt: TGTGCCTGGAAACAGGGTAGTTCTTCGGGTTACAATGAGCAGTTCTTC
v_gene: TRBV30; abundance: -; j_gene: TRBJ1-5; d_gene: -; CDR3aa: CAWSDSAGVQPQHF; CDR3nt: TGTGCCTGGAGTGATTCCGCGGGGGTTCAGCCCCAGCATTTT
v_gene: TRBV5-1; abundance: -; j_gene: TRBJ2-2; d_gene: -; CDR3aa: CASEGGRELFF; CDR3nt: TGCGCCAGCGAAGGCGGGAGGGAGCTGTTTTTT
v_gene: TRBV5-1; abundance: -; j_gene: TRBJ2-1; d_gene: TRBD2; CDR3aa: CASSLGLAGGLNEQFF; CDR3nt: TGCGCCAGCAGCCTCGGACTAGCGGGGGGGCTTAATGAGCAGTTCTTC
v_gene: TRBV29-1; abundance: -; j_gene: TRBJ1-4; d_gene: TRBD1; CDR3aa: CSVGGTGDEKLFF; CDR3nt: TGCAGCGTTGGAGGGACAGGGGATGAAAAACTGTTTTTT
v_gene: TRBV6-5; abundance: few; j_gene: TRBJ1-2; d_gene: -; CDR3aa: CASKLSDMSHYGYTF; CDR3nt: TGTGCCAGCAAACTAAGTGATATGAGTCACTATGGCTACACCTTC
v_gene: TRBV9; abundance: -; j_gene: TRBJ2-3; d_gene: -; CDR3aa: CASSYGLRTDTQYF; CDR3nt: TGTGCCAGCAGCTATGGACTCCGCACAGATACGCAGTATTTT
v_gene: TRBV6-5; abundance: once; j_gene: TRBJ2-2; d_gene: TRBD1; CDR3aa: CASRGQGRAGELFF; CDR3nt: TGTGCCAGCAGAGGACAGGGGAGGGCCGGGGAGCTGTTTTTT
v_gene: TRBV3-1/TRBV3-2; abundance: -; j_gene: TRBJ1-2; d_gene: -; CDR3aa: CASSQLGEGGYTF; CDR3nt: TGTGCCAGCAGCCAATTGGGAGAAGGAGGCTACACCTTC
v_gene: TRBV9; abundance: -; j_gene: TRBJ1-3; d_gene: -; CDR3aa: CASSVAGTLSGNTIYF; CDR3nt: TGTGCCAGCAGCGTAGCAGGAACCCTCTCTGGAAACACCATATATTTT
v_gene: TRBV7-2; abundance: -; j_gene: TRBJ2-1; d_gene: -; CDR3aa: CASSLSEGLEQFF; CDR3nt: TGTGCCAGCAGCCTCTCCGAGGGACTTGAACAGTTCTTC
v_gene: TRBV6-5; abundance: -; j_gene: TRBJ1-2; d_gene: TRBD1; CDR3aa: CATWTGLNYGYTF; CDR3nt: TGTGCCACCTGGACAGGGCTAAACTATGGCTACACCTTC
v_gene: TRBV19; abundance: -; j_gene: TRBJ2-7; d_gene: -; CDR3aa: CASRGHSYEQYF; CDR3nt: TGTGCCAGTAGGGGACATAGCTACGAGCAGTACTTC
v_gene: TRBV14; abundance: -; j_gene: TRBJ1-1; d_gene: TRBD1; CDR3aa: CASSRPGQVNTEAFF; CDR3nt: TGTGCCAGCAGCCGCCCAGGACAGGTAAACACTGAAGCTTTCTTT
v_gene: TRBV7-8; abundance: -; j_gene: TRBJ2-6; d_gene: -; CDR3aa: CASSLLGRISSGANVLTF; CDR3nt: TGTGCCAGCAGCTTATTGGGGCGGATTTCCTCTGGGGCCAACGTCCTGACTTTC
v_gene: TRBV3-1/TRBV3-2; abundance: -; j_gene: TRBJ1-2; d_gene: TRBD1; CDR3aa: CASSPTGVPPYTF; CDR3nt: TGTGCCAGCAGCCCTACAGGGGTCCCTCCCTACACCTTC
v_gene: TRBV5-1; abundance: -; j_gene: TRBJ1-4; d_gene: TRBD1; CDR3aa: CASSLAGQGGEKLFF; CDR3nt: TGCGCCAGCAGCTTGGCAGGACAGGGCGGTGAAAAACTGTTTTTT
v_gene: TRBV27; abundance: -; j_gene: TRBJ2-1; d_gene: TRBD2; CDR3aa: CASSVASGFSNEQFF; CDR3nt: TGTGCCAGCAGTGTCGCTAGCGGGTTTAGCAATGAGCAGTTCTTC
v_gene: TRBV19; abundance: -; j_gene: TRBJ2-1; d_gene: TRBD2; CDR3aa: CASTDPLPGRDEQFF; CDR3nt: TGTGCCAGTACCGATCCCCTTCCGGGGAGGGATGAGCAGTTCTTC
v_gene: TRBV9; abundance: once; j_gene: TRBJ2-3; d_gene: TRBD2; CDR3aa: CASSAGTSGFGTDTQYF; CDR3nt: TGTGCCAGCAGCGCCGGGACTAGCGGGTTTGGCACAGATACGCAGTATTTT
v_gene: TRBV7-2; abundance: -; j_gene: TRBJ2-7; d_gene: TRBD2; CDR3aa: CASSLVGGTYEQYF; CDR3nt: TGTGCCAGCAGCTTAGTGGGAGGGACCTACGAGCAGTACTTC
v_gene: TRBV7-6; abundance: many; j_gene: TRBJ2-7; d_gene: TRBD2; CDR3aa: CASSPGTSGEEQYF; CDR3nt: TGTGCCAGCAGCCCCGGGACTAGTGGTGAAGAGCAGTACTTC
v_gene: TRBV5-6; abundance: -; j_gene: TRBJ2-5; d_gene: -; CDR3aa: CASSFTGSGETQYF; CDR3nt: TGTGCCAGCAGCTTTACAGGGTCCGGAGAGACCCAGTACTTC
v_gene: TRBV5-1; abundance: -; j_gene: TRBJ1-1; d_gene: TRBD1; CDR3aa: CASSLEDIRGQGTEAFF; CDR3nt: TGCGCCAGCAGCTTGGAAGACATTAGGGGACAGGGGACTGAAGCTTTCTTT
v_gene: TRBV11-1; abundance: -; j_gene: TRBJ2-7; d_gene: -; CDR3aa: CASSLLGGAFYEQYF; CDR3nt: TGTGCCAGCAGCTTACTCGGCGGTGCTTTCTACGAGCAGTACTTC
v_gene: TRBV6-5; abundance: once; j_gene: TRBJ1-6; d_gene: TRBD1; CDR3aa: CASTRQGANSPLHF; CDR3nt: TGTGCCAGCACCCGACAGGGGGCGAATTCACCCCTCCACTTT
v_gene: TRBV4-2; abundance: -; j_gene: TRBJ1-1; d_gene: -; CDR3aa: CASSRVTVNTEAFF; CDR3nt: TGTGCCAGCAGCCGAGTTACGGTGAACACTGAAGCTTTCTTT
v_gene: TRBV9; abundance: -; j_gene: TRBJ2-7; d_gene: -; CDR3aa: CASSFDSTIPPYEQYF; CDR3nt: TGTGCCAGCAGCTTTGACTCAACCATACCCCCCTACGAGCAGTACTTC
v_gene: TRBV7-9; abundance: -; j_gene: TRBJ1-2; d_gene: -; CDR3aa: CASSLGQNYGYTF; CDR3nt: TGTGCCAGCAGCCTAGGACAGAACTATGGCTACACCTTC
v_gene: TRBV2; abundance: -; j_gene: TRBJ2-1; d_gene: TRBD2; CDR3aa: CASSEESSGIYIEYEQFF; CDR3nt: TGTGCCAGCAGTGAAGAAAGTAGCGGGATATACATCGAATATGAGCAGTTCTTC
v_gene: TRBV5-1; abundance: once; j_gene: TRBJ2-5; d_gene: TRBD2; CDR3aa: CASSLSTSGQETQYF; CDR3nt: TGCGCCAGCAGCTTGTCAACTAGCGGCCAAGAGACCCAGTACTTC
v_gene: TRBV15; abundance: -; j_gene: TRBJ1-5; d_gene: -; CDR3aa: CATSSFPPDSSNQPQHF; CDR3nt: TGTGCCACCAGCAGTTTCCCTCCTGACAGCAGCAATCAGCCCCAGCATTTT